This TCR beta chain was sequenced for a study of identical twins. TCRdb reprocessed the 5' RACE reads via MiXCR and lists one record per CDR3 protein. The sample records roughly 710,000 distinct CDR3 sequences, roughly 6.2% being singletons. This CDR3 spans 15 amino acids. After removal of 4 bases from V and 4 bases from J, the junction contained 5 bases not matched to a gene. The germline V gene encodes CDR1 LNHNV and CDR2 YYDKDF (reference sequence). This chain links TRBV15 with TRBJ2-5; 11 bases line up with TRBD2. Sequencing used naive T cells sorted from blood. This clonotype originated in a man younger than 30 in good health. The CDR3 DNA reads as TGTGCCACCAGCACCAGACTAGCGGGAAGAGAGACCCAGTACTTC. Its protein is CATSTRLAGRETQYF. The entire variable domain, with the rest obtained from reference TRBV15 and TRBJ2-5, is as follows: DAMVIQNPRYQVTQFGKPVTLSCSQTLNHNVMYWYQQKSSQAPKLLFHYYDKDFNNEADTPDNFQSRRPNTSFCFLDIRSPGLGDTAMYLCATSTRLAGRETQYFGPGTRLLVL.